The rows below give T cell receptor beta chains drawn from one sample of a study of T cell repertoires in cytomegalovirus infection. One entry per CDR3 protein results from TCRdb running MiXCR on the reads. The sample carries 150,000 to 200,000 distinct CDR3 sequences, under 30% recorded once. What was sequenced was PBMCs. The receptor set was obtained from a human donor in good health (CMV status not recorded). Some clones in this sample may be carry-over from other donors' samples. The CDR3 runs from the conserved cysteine through the conserved F or W. The D gene is left open where the match is weak. Clone size appears in some rows only: once, few, many, or a class for an expanded clone.

CDR3 | DNA | D | V | size | length | J
CASSHRDRGYYEQYF | TGTGCCAGCAGCCACCGGGACAGGGGCTACTACGAGCAGTACTTC | TRBD1 | TRBV6-6 | few | 15 | TRBJ2-7
CASSLGWHRGPEAFF | TGTGCCAGCAGCTTAGGTTGGCACAGGGGCCCTGAAGCTTTCTTT | TRBD1 | TRBV7-9 | NA | 15 | TRBJ1-1
CSAGAGDLNTEAFF | TGCAGTGCTGGGGCAGGGGATTTGAACACTGAAGCTTTCTTT | NA | TRBV20-1 | NA | 14 | TRBJ1-1
CASSPTAGHQYNEQFF | TGTGCCAGCAGCCCTACGGCGGGACACCAATACAATGAGCAGTTCTTC | NA | TRBV7-9 | few | 16 | TRBJ2-1
CASSFLGWETQYF | TGTGCCAGCAGCTTTTTAGGCTGGGAGACCCAGTACTTC | NA | TRBV7-2 | few | 13 | TRBJ2-5
CASSSRGQETQYF | TGTGCCAGCAGCTCCCGGGGCCAAGAGACCCAGTACTTC | NA | TRBV7-6 | many | 13 | TRBJ2-5
CASSLGLQDPKREAFF | TGTGCCAGCAGCTTAGGCCTTCAGGACCCGAAGAGGGAAGCTTTCTTT | NA | TRBV7-2 | many | 16 | TRBJ1-1
CASSPDSEGTQYF | TGTGCCAGCAGCCCTGACAGCGAGGGGACCCAGTACTTC | NA | TRBV7-2 | many | 13 | TRBJ2-5
CATSKGTQSSGNTIYF | TGTGCCACCAGCAAGGGGACACAGAGCTCTGGAAACACCATATATTTT | NA | TRBV15 | NA | 16 | TRBJ1-3
CATTDRQGSGYTF | TGTGCCACCACCGACCGACAGGGGAGCGGCTACACCTTC | TRBD1 | TRBV10-3 | NA | 13 | TRBJ1-2
CASSWTGTVNPYEQYF | TGTGCCAGCAGTTGGACCGGGACAGTTAATCCTTACGAGCAGTACTTC | TRBD1 | TRBV6-6 | few | 16 | TRBJ2-7
CASSPQSGNEKLFF | TGTGCCAGCAGCCCCCAGTCAGGGAATGAAAAACTGTTTTTT | NA | TRBV7-2 | many | 14 | TRBJ1-4
CSAEYRGRNTEAFF | TGCAGTGCTGAATACAGGGGACGCAACACTGAAGCTTTCTTT | TRBD1 | TRBV20-1 | NA | 14 | TRBJ1-1
CASSYSTGDGSPLHF | TGTGCCAGCAGTTACTCGACAGGGGATGGGTCACCCCTCCACTTT | TRBD1 | TRBV6-6 | few | 15 | TRBJ1-6
CASSLGTTARETQYF | TGTGCCAGCAGCCTCGGGACAACGGCTAGGGAGACCCAGTACTTC | NA | TRBV6-2/TRBV6-3 | NA | 15 | TRBJ2-5
CASSYAIWDGKTLRHQPQHF | TGTGCCAGCAGTTACGCCATCTGGGACGGAAAAACCCTGAGGCATCAGCCCCAGCATTTT | NA | TRBV6-2/TRBV6-3 | NA | 20 | TRBJ1-5
CASSLGESSTDTQYF | TGTGCCAGCAGTTTGGGGGAATCCAGCACAGATACGCAGTATTTT | NA | TRBV27 | NA | 15 | TRBJ2-3
CASSPDYYNEQFF | TGTGCCAGCAGCCCGGACTATTACAATGAGCAGTTCTTC | NA | TRBV5-4 | NA | 13 | TRBJ2-1
CASSERPVNSPLHF | TGTGCCAGCAGTGAAAGGCCGGTTAATTCACCCCTCCACTTT | NA | TRBV6-1 | NA | 14 | TRBJ1-6
CASSSPPPGELFF | TGTGCCAGCAGTTCCCCCCCTCCCGGGGAGCTGTTTTTT | NA | TRBV6-1 | NA | 13 | TRBJ2-2
CASSRDSYGYTF | TGTGCCAGCAGCCGGGACAGCTATGGCTACACCTTC | TRBD1 | TRBV7-2 | many | 12 | TRBJ1-2
CASSFRPPGQGASTEAFF | TGCGCCAGCAGCTTTCGACCCCCGGGACAGGGGGCGAGCACTGAAGCTTTCTTT | TRBD1 | TRBV5-1 | few | 18 | TRBJ1-1
CASTEGLEGTQYF | TGTGCCAGCACCGAGGGTCTAGAAGGGACCCAGTACTTC | NA | TRBV6-1 | NA | 13 | TRBJ2-5
CASSFQGTGETQYF | TGTGCCAGCAGTTTTCAAGGGACAGGAGAGACCCAGTACTTC | TRBD1 | TRBV12-3/TRBV12-4 | few | 14 | TRBJ2-5
CATSTGQGPDNEQFF | TGTGCCACCAGCACTGGACAGGGTCCAGACAATGAGCAGTTCTTC | TRBD1 | TRBV15 | few | 15 | TRBJ2-1
CASSPPGGSDLISPLHF | TGTGCCAGCAGCCCGCCCGGAGGCTCGGACCTGATTTCACCCCTCCACTTT | NA | TRBV7-9 | NA | 17 | TRBJ1-6
CASSGTDQFVGYTF | TGTGCCAGCAGCGGGACAGATCAATTCGTCGGCTACACCTTC | TRBD1 | TRBV5-4 | NA | 14 | TRBJ1-2
CASNLDSNTEAFF | TGTGCCAGCAACCTCGACAGTAACACTGAAGCTTTCTTT | NA | TRBV6-2/TRBV6-3 | NA | 13 | TRBJ1-1
CASSESAFNEQFF | TGCGCCAGCAGTGAGTCGGCTTTTAATGAGCAGTTCTTC | NA | TRBV10-1 | many | 13 | TRBJ2-1
CASSPRTGDSNQPQHF | TGTGCCAGTAGTCCTCGGACAGGGGATAGCAATCAGCCCCAGCATTTT | TRBD1 | TRBV19 | NA | 16 | TRBJ1-5
CASSKGPWNTEAFF | TGTGCCAGCAGTAAGGGACCCTGGAACACTGAAGCTTTCTTT | NA | TRBV12-3/TRBV12-4 | NA | 14 | TRBJ1-1
CASSLGQAADTQYF | TGTGCCAGCAGCCTCGGACAGGCTGCAGATACGCAGTATTTT | TRBD1 | TRBV11-2 | many | 14 | TRBJ2-3
CASSLVDSLNTEAFF | TGCGCCAGCAGCTTGGTGGACAGTTTGAACACTGAAGCTTTCTTT | NA | TRBV5-1 | NA | 15 | TRBJ1-1